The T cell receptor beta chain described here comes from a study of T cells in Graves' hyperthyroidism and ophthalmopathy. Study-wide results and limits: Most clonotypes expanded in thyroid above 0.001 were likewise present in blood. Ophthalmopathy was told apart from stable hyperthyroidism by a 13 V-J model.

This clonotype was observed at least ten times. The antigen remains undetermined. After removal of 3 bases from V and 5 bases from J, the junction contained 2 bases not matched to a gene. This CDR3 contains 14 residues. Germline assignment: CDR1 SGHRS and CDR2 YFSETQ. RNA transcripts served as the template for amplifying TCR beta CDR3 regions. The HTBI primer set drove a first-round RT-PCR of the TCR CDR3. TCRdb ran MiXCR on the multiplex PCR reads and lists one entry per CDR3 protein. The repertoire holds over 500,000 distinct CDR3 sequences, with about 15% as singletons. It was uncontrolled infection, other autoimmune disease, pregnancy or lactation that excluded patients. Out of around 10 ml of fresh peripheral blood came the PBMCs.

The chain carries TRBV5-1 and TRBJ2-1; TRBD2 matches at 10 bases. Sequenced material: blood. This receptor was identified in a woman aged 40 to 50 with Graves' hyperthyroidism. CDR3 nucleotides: TGCGCCAGCAGCTACGGACTAGCGGACAATGAGCAGTTCTTC. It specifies CASSYGLADNEQFF.